The rows below give T cell receptor beta chains drawn from one sample of a study of OX40 agonist ivuxolimab in advanced cancers. Produced via immunoSEQ multiplex PCR; TCRdb's table is partial and in-frame only. The sample comprises more than 70,000 clones, almost 95% of which are singletons, and around 2.8% rests with the top ten. Sequencing was performed on CD4+ or CD8+ T cells sorted from blood, taken in a trial of the OX40 agonist ivuxolimab. The receptors were sampled from an adult with an advanced solid tumor such as melanoma, head and neck, liver or kidney cancer. The CDR3 runs from the conserved cysteine through the conserved F or W. Each record gives: D gene, clone size, J gene, V gene, CDR3 protein, CDR3 DNA. A D gene is named only where the DNA matches it firmly. Not all rows give a size; the values are once, few, many and, for expanded clones, a class.

NA	NA	TRBJ2-3	TRBV7-9	CASSLQTSGTQYF	TGTGCCAGCAGCTTGCAGACTAGTGGTACGCAGTATTTT
TRBD1	once	TRBJ1-5	TRBV19	CASRPTGGNQPQHF	TGTGCCAGTCGCCCGACAGGGGGAAATCAGCCCCAGCATTTT
NA	NA	TRBJ2-3	TRBV6-5	CASSYGTTDTQYF	TGTGCCAGCAGTTACGGGACCACAGATACGCAGTATTTT
NA	NA	TRBJ1-3	TRBV19	CASSNPPGASGNTIYF	TGTGCCAGTAGTAATCCTCCGGGGGCCTCTGGAAACACCATATATTTT
TRBD1	NA	TRBJ1-1	TRBV19	CASTPRTGENTEAFF	TGTGCCAGTACACCTAGGACAGGGGAGAACACTGAAGCTTTCTTT
NA	once	TRBJ2-2	TRBV27	CASSLQGTYGELFF	TGTGCCAGCAGTTTACAAGGAACATACGGGGAGCTGTTTTTT
NA	NA	TRBJ2-7	TRBV2	CASSELGTIYEQYF	TGTGCCAGCAGTGAATTGGGAACTATATACGAGCAGTACTTC
NA	NA	TRBJ1-1	TRBV18	CASSRVGQGNTEAFF	TGTGCCAGCTCACGAGTCGGCCAGGGGAACACTGAAGCTTTCTTT
TRBD2	NA	TRBJ2-2	TRBV28	CASSWTGLVITGELFF	TGTGCCAGCAGTTGGACGGGACTAGTGATCACCGGGGAGCTGTTTTTT
NA	NA	TRBJ2-7	TRBV28	CASSLRVPYEQYF	TGTGCCAGCAGTTTAAGGGTACCCTACGAGCAGTACTTC
TRBD1	NA	TRBJ1-2	TRBV5-3	CASQRQGPNYGYTF	TGTGCCAGCCAGAGACAGGGCCCTAACTATGGCTACACCTTC
NA	NA	TRBJ1-5	TRBV28	CASSPGGNNQPQHF	TGTGCCAGCAGTCCGGGGGGTAACAATCAGCCCCAGCATTTT
NA	NA	TRBJ1-3	TRBV5-1	CASSLAGQFSGNTIYF	TGCGCCAGCAGCTTGGCAGGCCAGTTCTCTGGAAACACCATATATTTT
TRBD2	NA	TRBJ2-1	TRBV5-1	CASSSLLAGPYNEQFF	TGCGCCAGCAGCTCCCTACTAGCGGGGCCGTACAATGAGCAGTTCTTC
TRBD1	NA	TRBJ1-2	TRBV12-5	CASGYSTGIYGYTF	TGTGCTAGTGGTTACTCGACAGGGATCTATGGCTACACCTTC
NA	few	TRBJ2-4	TRBV30	CAWTIGLVGAKNIQYF	TGTGCCTGGACTATAGGGTTAGTTGGGGCCAAAAACATTCAGTACTTC
NA	NA	TRBJ1-2	TRBV2	CASSRTGLNYGYTF	TGTGCCAGCAGCCGGACGGGACTGAACTATGGCTACACCTTC
TRBD1	NA	TRBJ1-2	TRBV5-1	CASSPQGQARDGYTF	TGCGCCAGCAGCCCGCAGGGACAGGCTAGGGATGGCTACACCTTC
NA	NA	TRBJ2-7	TRBV7-9	CASSLAVSYEQYF	TGTGCCAGCAGCTTGGCCGTGTCCTACGAGCAGTACTTC
NA	NA	TRBJ1-3	TRBV6-1	CASSEGFGTSGNTIYF	TGTGCCAGCAGTGAAGGGTTTGGGACCTCTGGAAACACCATATATTTT
NA	NA	TRBJ2-5	TRBV29-1	CSVVRGGETQYF	TGCAGCGTTGTCAGGGGCGGGGAGACCCAGTACTTC
NA	NA	TRBJ2-7	TRBV10-1	CASSDGDPGSGEQYF	TGCGCCAGCAGTGACGGGGACCCCGGGTCGGGGGAGCAGTACTTC
NA	NA	TRBJ2-3	TRBV28	CATLGGLRALADTQYF	TGTGCCACACTGGGGGGACTTAGGGCCCTGGCAGATACGCAGTATTTT
NA	NA	TRBJ2-6	TRBV28	CASSSPGLSGANVLTF	TGTGCCAGCAGTTCTCCAGGGCTTAGTGGGGCCAACGTCCTGACTTTC
NA	NA	TRBJ2-7	TRBV27	CASSFNYFYEQYF	TGTGCCAGCAGTTTTAACTACTTCTACGAGCAGTACTTC
TRBD1	NA	TRBJ2-7	TRBV11-3	CASSITGDSYEQYF	TGTGCCAGCAGCATCACAGGGGACAGCTACGAGCAGTACTTC
NA	NA	TRBJ1-1	TRBV30	CAWAGTEAFF	TGTGCCTGGGCTGGGACAGAAGCTTTCTTT
NA	once	TRBJ2-3	TRBV9	CASSVRGDTNTDTQYF	TGTGCCAGCAGCGTAAGAGGAGACACAAACACAGATACGCAGTATTTT
NA	NA	TRBJ1-5	TRBV5-1	CASSHDLDQPQHF	TGCGCCAGCAGCCACGATTTAGATCAGCCCCAGCATTTT
NA	once	TRBJ1-2	TRBV6-1	CASSGTAYGYTF	TGTGCCAGCAGTGGGACAGCATATGGCTACACCTTC
NA	NA	TRBJ1-1	TRBV5-4	CASSLMTNTEAFF	TGTGCCAGCAGCTTGATGACGAACACTGAAGCTTTCTTT
NA	NA	TRBJ2-5	TRBV18	CASSPPGWTRQETQYF	TGTGCCAGCTCACCACCGGGTTGGACTCGTCAAGAGACCCAGTACTTC
TRBD1	NA	TRBJ1-1	TRBV27	CASSTGVEAEAFF	TGTGCCAGCAGTACAGGGGTCGAGGCTGAAGCTTTCTTT
NA	NA	TRBJ1-1	TRBV5-1	CASSLDPNTEAFF	TGCGCCAGCAGCTTAGACCCGAACACTGAAGCTTTCTTT
TRBD1	once	TRBJ1-2	TRBV19	CASSVRNRGDGYTF	TGTGCCAGTAGCGTACGCAACAGGGGGGATGGCTACACCTTC
NA	NA	TRBJ1-2	TRBV6-5	CASSPPNRGYTF	TGTGCCAGCTCTCCTCCTAACAGGGGCTACACCTTC
NA	NA	TRBJ1-5	TRBV7-2	CASSLDGNQPQHF	TGTGCCAGCAGCTTAGATGGAAATCAGCCCCAGCATTTT
NA	NA	TRBJ1-1	TRBV5-4	CASSLGRGVKSTEAFF	TGTGCCAGCAGCTTGGGTCGGGGAGTTAAGAGCACTGAAGCTTTCTTT
TRBD1	NA	TRBJ2-1	TRBV11-2	CASSFLGQYNEQFF	TGTGCCAGCAGCTTTCTGGGACAGTACAATGAGCAGTTCTTC
NA	NA	TRBJ1-1	TRBV18	CASQVDMNTEAFF	TGTGCCAGCCAGGTAGACATGAACACTGAAGCTTTCTTT
NA	NA	TRBJ2-7	TRBV2	CASRPPWERGPEQYF	TGTGCCAGCAGGCCCCCCTGGGAGAGGGGCCCCGAGCAGTACTTC
NA	NA	TRBJ1-1	TRBV29-1	CSVTPVRGNTEAFF	TGCAGCGTCACCCCGGTGAGGGGAAATACTGAAGCTTTCTTT
NA	NA	TRBJ2-5	TRBV7-2	CASSYPGEETQYF	TGTGCCAGCAGCTACCCCGGGGAAGAGACCCAGTACTTC
NA	NA	TRBJ2-3	TRBV2	CASSFGRTDTQYF	TGTGCCAGCAGCTTCGGGCGCACAGATACGCAGTATTTT
TRBD2	NA	TRBJ2-3	TRBV5-1	CASSSGLAGVATDTQYF	TGCGCCAGCAGCTCGGGACTAGCGGGGGTCGCCACAGATACGCAGTATTTT
TRBD2	NA	TRBJ2-1	TRBV27	CASSFSAGSGEQFF	TGTGCCAGCAGTTTTTCAGCGGGATCCGGTGAGCAGTTCTTC
NA	NA	TRBJ2-7	TRBV4-2	CASSQGLNQPYEQYF	TGTGCCAGCAGCCAAGGACTAAACCAACCGTACGAGCAGTACTTC